This TCR beta chain was recorded in a study of cytomegalovirus exposure and HLA in healthy donors. Study-wide context: Both the roughly 120 validation repertoires and the approximately 670 first-cohort repertoires used the same platform, as reported by a later analysis.

Between the trimmed V and J ends, which lost 0 bases and 3 bases, there was a span of 18 bases. The germline CDR1 and CDR2 sequences are SGHNT and YENEEA. The CDR3 sequence is 17 residues long. Sequencing used immunoSEQ multiplex PCR; TCRdb keeps in-frame clones, though not all of them. The sample gives more than 95,000 clones, under 90% of which show up once; roughly 2% is in the top ten. This clone was recorded once. Its specificity is unknown. Whole-study results and caveats: According to a later analysis, TCR clusters from the first cohort tended to co-occur in the 110 or so validation repertoires. Approximately 160 TCR beta chains were listed as cytomegalovirus-associated.

This chain joins TRBV11-3 and TRBJ2-7; tentative D call: TRBD1 (6 bases). The sample consisted of PBMCs. The source is a woman under 30 in good health and CMV-seronegative. CDR3 in amino acids: CASSLEFNRDGYYEQYF. The CDR3 DNA sequence: TGTGCCAGCAGCTTAGAGTTTAACAGGGACGGTTACTACGAGCAGTACTTC.